The 27 T cell receptor beta chains in this list originate from one sample, sequenced in a study of OX40 agonist ivuxolimab in advanced cancers. The table came from immunoSEQ multiplex PCR; TCRdb's copy has only in-frame clones and leaves some out. The sample comprises some 25,000 clones, about 86% of which are singletons, and 42% rests with the top ten. Sample: CD4+ or CD8+ T cells sorted from blood, taken in a trial of the OX40 agonist ivuxolimab. The receptors were gathered from an adult with an advanced solid tumor such as melanoma, head and neck, liver or kidney cancer.

This clone was recorded once. This chain connects TRBV29-1 to TRBJ2-2; 9 nucleotides line up with TRBD2. V lost 7 bases, J lost 2 bases, and 11 bases stayed unmatched. Germline assignment: CDR1 SQVTM and CDR2 ANQGSEA. This CDR3 comprises 16 residues. This CDR3 reads CSAQLAGTINTGELFF. For the CDR3, the DNA is TGCAGCGCACAACTAGCGGGCACAATTAACACCGGGGAGCTGTTTTTT.

V and J are TRBV11-2 and TRBJ2-2; D call uncertain. Deletions cut 7 bases from V and 2 bases from J, with 11 bases between. Per the germline V gene, CDR1 is SGHAT and CDR2 is FQNNGV. This CDR3 comprises 14 residues. CDR3 nucleotides: TGTGCCAGCATGGGTGTGGTTAACACCGGGGAGCTGTTTTTT. Its translation: CASMGVVNTGELFF. Together with reference TRBV11-2 and TRBJ2-2, the CDR3 gives the full variable domain: EAGVAQSPRYKIIEKRQSVAFWCNPISGHATLYWYQQILGQGPKLLIQFQNNGVVDDSQLPKDRFSAERLKGVDSTLKIQPAKLEDSAVYLCASMGVVNTGELFFGEGSRLTVL.

This rearrangement joins TRBV7-8 to TRBJ1-5; TRBD1 is a possible D gene (5 bases). V gave up 1 base and J gave up 3 bases, with 7 bases separating them. CDR3 length equals 14 residues. Germline-derived CDR1 and CDR2 are SGHVS and FQNEAQ. The CDR3 reads CASSLGQLNQPQHF. The CDR3 nucleotides read TGTGCCAGCAGCTTAGGACAGCTCAATCAGCCCCAGCATTTT. Full variable domain (rest looked up from reference TRBV7-8 and TRBJ1-5): GAGVSQSPRYKVAKRGQDVALRCDPISGHVSLFWYQQALGQGPEFLTYFQNEAQLDKSGLPSDRFFAERPEGSVSTLKIQRTQQEDSAVYLCASSLGQLNQPQHFGDGTRLSIL.

This rearrangement joins TRBV19 to TRBJ2-1; maybe TRBD2 (6 bases). CDR1 and CDR2 (germline): LNHDA, SQIVND (reference sequence). The V end was cut by 4 bases, the J end by 9 bases, with 13 bases between. CDR3 length equals 13 residues. The CDR3 reads CASSRDLGSEQFF. The CDR3, as DNA: TGTGCCAGTAGTAGGGACCTCGGGAGTGAGCAGTTCTTC.

The V and J genes are TRBV6-5 and TRBJ2-1; 9 bases match TRBD1. The germline gives CDR1 MNHEY, CDR2 SVGAGI. Unmatched junction bases numbered 10, after V lost 5 bases and J lost 8 bases. The CDR3 loop spans 15 amino acids. The CDR3 nucleotides are TGTGCCAGCAGTGCCTTCGGGACAGGGCACCATGAGCAGTTCTTC. Amino acid sequence: CASSAFGTGHHEQFF.

The chain combines TRBV7-2 with TRBJ1-1; TRBD1 matches at 8 bases. The ends lost 1 base at V and 0 bases at J; junction bases unmatched: 10. The CDR3 consists of 18 residues. Germline lookup yields CDR1 SGHTA and CDR2 FQGNSA. The CDR3 DNA reads TGTGCCAGCAGCTTAGGGAGCGGACAGGGTGAAGTGAACACTGAAGCTTTCTTT. Translating it yields CASSLGSGQGEVNTEAFF.

The rearrangement joins TRBV14 to TRBJ2-2; 7 bases are a match to TRBD1. Germline values: CDR1 SGHDN, CDR2 FVKESK. The CDR3 totals 18 residues. V lost 0 bases to trimming and J lost 4 bases; unmatched junction nucleotides: 11. CDR3: CASSQDSWTGGLTGELFF. DNA for the CDR3: TGTGCCAGCAGCCAAGATAGTTGGACAGGCGGCCTCACCGGGGAGCTGTTTTTT.

J is TRBJ1-1 and V is TRBV2; tentatively, D is TRBD1 (6 bases). This CDR3 is 16 amino acids long. Germline V CDR1 and CDR2: SNHLY, FYNNEI. Trimming took off 4 bases at V and 0 bases at J, with 15 bases between the two ends. The CDR3, as DNA: TGTGCCAGCAGTGGCGACAGGTATGCCCTGAACACTGAAGCTTTCTTT. Protein product: CASSGDRYALNTEAFF.

V gene TRBV7-2 combines with J gene TRBJ2-2; D call uncertain. Trimming left V 5 bases short and J 0 bases short, with 10 bases between. Germline CDR1 SGHTA, CDR2 FQGNSA. CDR3 length: 15 amino acids. CDR3 DNA: TGTGCCAGCAGCCTAAGGAGCGCGAACACCGGGGAGCTGTTTTTT. This gives the protein CASSLRSANTGELFF.

The chain carries TRBV2 and TRBJ2-5; 7 nucleotides line up with TRBD2. The CDR3 spans 15 residues. The germline CDR1 and CDR2 sequences are SNHLY and FYNNEI. The trim removed 6 bases at V and 4 bases at J, leaving 11 bases unmatched. CDR3 sequence reads: CASSRSGVLGETQYF. The DNA of the CDR3 is TGTGCCAGCAGCCGAAGCGGGGTGCTGGGAGAGACCCAGTACTTC.

CDR3 sequence: CASMRVNSYEQYF. CDR3 sequence (DNA): TGTGCCAGCATGAGGGTCAACTCCTACGAGCAGTACTTC. The V gene is TRBV2, the J gene TRBJ2-7, with D perhaps matching TRBD2 (5 bases). Trimming shortened V by 7 bases and J by 0 bases, and 10 bases separated the two germline ends. Germline CDR1 SNHLY, CDR2 FYNNEI. The CDR3 runs to 13 residues.

The genes are TRBV11-2 and TRBJ2-2; TRBD1 agrees at 9 bases. The CDR3 length is 15 residues. Trimming at V came to 2 bases and at J to 6 bases, leaving 4 bases not matched to a gene. Germline-derived CDR1 and CDR2 are SGHAT and FQNNGV. This CDR3 reads CASSLTGGAPGELFF. CDR3 nucleotides: TGTGCCAGCAGCTTAACAGGGGGCGCCCCCGGGGAGCTGTTTTTT.

The table lists this clone with a few counts. The chain is built from TRBV9 and TRBJ2-7; weak D call: TRBD2 (5 bases). Germline CDR1 SGDLS, CDR2 YYNGEE. The CDR3 covers 14 residues. V lost 4 bases and J lost 6, with 17 bases in between. The CDR3 sequence is CASSPRTQGGEQYF. The CDR3 region has the DNA TGTGCCAGCAGCCCCCGGACTCAAGGTGGCGAGCAGTACTTC.

The chain is built from TRBV27 and TRBJ2-1; 9 nucleotides agree with TRBD1. The V and J ends lost 10 bases and 9 bases, in that order; junction bases with no gene match: 13. CDR1 and CDR2 from the germline V gene are MNHEY and SMNVEV (reference sequence). The CDR3 runs 14 residues. This CDR3 reads CATAGGQGLGEQFF. Here the CDR3 DNA reads TGTGCCACCGCCGGGGGACAGGGCCTCGGTGAGCAGTTCTTC.

The genes are TRBV11-2 and TRBJ2-2; D remains ambiguous. The CDR3 is 13 amino acids. The germline V gene has CDR1 SGHAT and CDR2 FQNNGV. Between the trimmed V and J ends, which lost 3 bases and 1 base, there was a span of 3 bases. CDR3 DNA sequence: TGTGCCAGCAGCTTTGTGAACACCGGGGAGCTGTTTTTT. It specifies CASSFVNTGELFF.

This rearrangement joins TRBV6-4 to TRBJ2-1; 7 positions match TRBD2. Losses at the gene ends were 2 bases for V and 2 bases for J; bases not matched to a gene: 3. Germline CDR1 reads MRHNA; CDR2 reads SNTAGT. There are 15 residues in the CDR3. CDR3 in amino acids: CASSDGLAAYNEQFF. DNA for the CDR3: TGTGCCAGCAGTGACGGGCTAGCGGCCTACAATGAGCAGTTCTTC.

This chain joins TRBV11-1 and TRBJ2-7, with unresolved D. The CDR3 contains 12 residues. CDR1 SGHAT and CDR2 FQDESV come from the germline V gene (reference sequence). V was cut by 2 bases and J by 3 bases, with 5 bases left in between. Here the CDR3 reads CASSLQVYEQYF. The CDR3 DNA reads TGTGCCAGCAGCTTACAGGTCTACGAGCAGTACTTC.

The rearrangement joins TRBV7-6 to TRBJ1-1; tentative D call: TRBD1 (5 bases). The germline V and J ends were trimmed by 4 bases and 4 bases, with 16 bases remaining between them. The CDR3 runs to 15 residues. Looked up from germline, CDR1 is SGHVS and CDR2 is FNYEAQ. The CDR3 DNA reads TGTGCCAGCAGCTCGGGGGACCCCCCGACCACTGAAGCTTTCTTT. Protein: CASSSGDPPTTEAFF.

This rearrangement joins TRBV6-4 to TRBJ2-1, with TRBD2 identical over 9 bases. Germline V CDR1 and CDR2: MRHNA, SNTAGT. Trimming took 5 bases from V and 6 from J; bases not matched to a gene: 5. The CDR3 spans 14 residues. CDR3 coding DNA: TGTGCCAGCAGTCCAGCGGGAGGAATCAATGAGCAGTTCTTC. Its protein is CASSPAGGINEQFF.

The DNA of the CDR3 is TGCGCCAGCAGTTCGGGACGCCACTCCTACGAGCAGTACTTC. Amino acid sequence: CASSSGRHSYEQYF. The rearrangement uses TRBV10-2 and TRBJ2-7; D possibly uses TRBD1 or TRBD2 (5 bases each). CDR1 WSHSY and CDR2 SAAADI come from the germline V gene. The CDR3 consists of 14 residues. V was cut by 5 bases and J by 0 bases, with 11 bases left in between.

This chain connects TRBV15 to TRBJ2-1; 8 bases are shared with TRBD2. The CDR3 contains 14 residues. The germline gives CDR1 LNHNV, CDR2 YYDKDF (reference sequence). The junction had 4 bases not matched to a gene; V was cut back by 3 bases and J by 6 bases. In DNA, the CDR3 is TGTGCCACCAGCAGTGGTAGCGGGGTCAATGAGCAGTTCTTC. Encoded protein: CATSSGSGVNEQFF.

The chain couples TRBV19 to TRBJ2-1, with 7 positions matching TRBD1. The J segment lost 4 bases and the V segment lost 6 bases, leaving 3 bases of the junction unmatched. The CDR3 covers 13 residues. CDR1 LNHDA and CDR2 SQIVND come from the germline V gene (reference sequence). CDR3 sequence reads: CASSRGSYNEQFF. CDR3 DNA sequence: TGTGCCAGTAGCAGGGGGTCGTACAATGAGCAGTTCTTC.

This clone is labeled medium-sized. This sequence joins TRBV30 and TRBJ2-6; D call uncertain. The V gene lost 0 bases and the J gene lost 0 bases, with 6 bases spanning the gap. This CDR3 comprises 15 residues. Germline lookup yields CDR1 GTSNPN and CDR2 SVGIG (reference sequence). The CDR3 reads CAWSVVPSGANVLTF. The CDR3 coding sequence is TGTGCCTGGAGTGTAGTCCCCTCTGGGGCCAACGTCCTGACTTTC. The full variable domain, with the rest looked up from reference TRBV30 and TRBJ2-6, is SQTIHQWPATLVQPVGSPLSLECTVEGTSNPNLYWYRQAAGRGLQLLFYSVGIGQISSEVPQNLSASRPQDRQFILSSKKLLLSDSGFYLCAWSVVPSGANVLTFGAGSRLTVL.

The V call is TRBV4-1, the J call TRBJ1-2; D gene uncertain. V dropped 3 bases and J dropped 6 bases, with 8 bases sitting between them. This CDR3 is built from 12 residues. Germline CDR1 MGHRA, CDR2 YSYEKL. CDR3 bases: TGCGCCAGCAGCCAGCCGGGAGATGGCTACACCTTC. Protein sequence: CASSQPGDGYTF.

This clone was seen only once. The gene calls are TRBV7-2 and TRBJ1-5; D gene unclear. This CDR3 is 14 amino acids long. With 1 base removed from V and 5 bases from J, the gap between germline ends came to 9 bases. Germline V CDR1 and CDR2: SGHTA, FQGNSA. CDR3 amino acids: CASSLGAGHQPQHF. CDR3 DNA: TGTGCCAGCAGCTTAGGGGCAGGACATCAGCCCCAGCATTTT.

The rearrangement links TRBV9 to TRBJ2-2; D might be TRBD2 (5 bases). This CDR3 spans 13 amino acids. From germline, CDR1 is SGDLS and CDR2 YYNGEE. V was pared by 3 bases and J by 4 bases, with 7 bases between. The CDR3 DNA follows: TGTGCCAGCAGCGCGGACTTCACCGGGGAGCTGTTTTTT. This sequence encodes CASSADFTGELFF.

A few counts support this clone. The chain joins TRBV20-1 to TRBJ2-1, with D tentatively TRBD2 (5 bases). Per the germline V gene, CDR1 is DFQATT and CDR2 is SNEGSKA (reference sequence). V lost 6 bases to trimming and J lost 9 bases, with 12 bases between them. This CDR3 is 11 amino acids long. The CDR3 coding sequence is TGCAGTGCCCCGCTTCGGGGTGAGCAGTTCTTC. Its translation is CSAPLRGEQFF.